The sequence of this TCR beta chain was determined in a study of blood T cell repertoires in COVID-19. Overall study: From the United States, Italy and Spain came samples of acute and convalescent COVID-19. T cells, B-cell-depleted T cells, or PBMCs supplied cDNA or gDNA.

In the authors' methods: It was from reference gene primer amplification that nucleated cell counts were estimated. The assay was immunoSEQ multiplex PCR, and TCRdb's table has in-frame clones only and misses some. V, J and clone size were drawn from that table, and D and trimming were deduced from the DNA. The sample contains approximately 100,000 clones, under 85% of which appear only once. The germline gives CDR1 LNHDA, CDR2 SQIVND (reference sequence). J was trimmed by 4 bases and V by 3 bases; bases with no gene match: 7. The CDR3 sequence is 15 residues long. The sequence was collected from a woman aged 60-75 years with acute or convalescent COVID-19. J is TRBJ1-1 and V is TRBV19, with TRBD1 matching over 8 bases. The material sequenced was peripheral blood. DNA for the CDR3: TGTGCCAGTAGTATTGGGACAGGACGGGGCACTGAAGCTTTCTTT. Translation gives CASSIGTGRGTEAFF.